These 26 T cell receptor beta chains share one sample of origin, sequenced in a study of blood T cell repertoires in COVID-19. Method: immunoSEQ multiplex PCR; TCRdb's copy keeps in-frame clones and lacks some. In the table there are 120,000 to 150,000 clones, 87% of which are singletons. The sample was PBMCs or T cells enriched from blood (not recorded which). All receptors come from a woman in her 40s who had been exposed to COVID-19.

This sequence joins TRBV7-9 and TRBJ2-7, with D possibly being TRBD1 (6 bases). Germline loops: CDR1 SEHNR, CDR2 FQNEAQ (reference sequence). The CDR3 is 17 residues long. Trimming shortened V by 4 bases and J by 3 bases, and 22 bases separated the two germline ends. The chain's CDR3 is CASSSLNPDRRRYEQYF. CDR3 DNA: TGTGCCAGCAGCTCCCTTAACCCCGACAGGAGACGCTACGAGCAGTACTTC.

The chain couples TRBV7-2 to TRBJ1-1, with D tentatively TRBD1 (6 bases). This CDR3 has 14 residues. Trimming removed 5 bases at V and 8 bases at J, with 18 bases between. From germline, CDR1 is SGHTA and CDR2 FQGNSA. The CDR3 loop reads CASSTGLGRIEAFF. The DNA for the CDR3 is TGTGCCAGCAGCACAGGGTTAGGGCGGATCGAAGCTTTCTTT.

The chain links TRBV19 to TRBJ2-7, with TRBD1 matching 7 bases. J was trimmed by 4 bases and V by 6 bases; bases with no gene match: 6. CDR1 is LNHDA, CDR2 SQIVND, per germline (reference sequence). The CDR3 is made up of 13 amino acids. The CDR3 loop is CASSLMGQYEQYF. The CDR3 DNA sequence: TGTGCCAGTAGCCTAATGGGACAGTACGAGCAGTACTTC.

This clone was recorded once. This rearrangement joins TRBV11-2 to TRBJ2-5; weak D call: TRBD2 (5 bases). There are 17 residues in the CDR3. V shed 0 bases and J shed 0 bases, with 14 bases lying between them. Germline loops: CDR1 SGHAT, CDR2 FQNNGV. In DNA, the CDR3 is TGTGCCAGCAGCTTAGAGGAGGTCGGTTGGAACCAAGAGACCCAGTACTTC. It is translated as CASSLEEVGWNQETQYF.

The sample holds a few counts of this clone. V and J are TRBV6-1 and TRBJ1-2; the D is unclear. The CDR3 covers 15 residues. The germline V gene encodes CDR1 MNHNS and CDR2 SASEGT. The V end was cut by 2 bases, the J end by 5 bases, with 15 bases between. This CDR3 reads CASSELDYFDYGYTF. The DNA of the CDR3 is TGTGCCAGCAGTGAATTAGATTACTTCGATTATGGCTACACCTTC.

This rearrangement joins TRBV5-4 to TRBJ2-2; 8 nucleotides align to TRBD1. The germline V gene encodes CDR1 SGHNT and CDR2 YYREEE (reference sequence). After removal of 7 bases from V and 4 bases from J, the junction contained 9 bases not matched to a gene. The length of the CDR3 is 15 residues. CDR3 bases: TGTGCCAGCGAAGGCAGGGGGCGCGGCACCGGGGAGCTGTTTTTT. Translated, it gives CASEGRGRGTGELFF.

The V and J genes are TRBV6-5 and TRBJ2-1; 8 nucleotides match TRBD1. The CDR3 has 15 residues. J lost 5 bases, V lost 4 bases, and 7 bases had no gene match. Germline CDR1 and CDR2: MNHEY and SVGAGI. The CDR3 DNA is TGTGCCAGCAGTTTCGACAGGGGTTTAAACAATGAGCAGTTCTTC. Its translation: CASSFDRGLNNEQFF.

The J gene is TRBJ1-4, the V gene TRBV9; D possibly corresponds to TRBD1 (6 bases). Germline V gene lookup returns CDR1 SGDLS and CDR2 YYNGEE. V gave up 4 bases and J gave up 5 bases, with 15 bases separating them. The CDR3 is 15 residues long. CDR3 coding DNA: TGTGCCAGCAGCTCCCAGACAGGAGTGAATGAAAAACTGTTTTTT. Translated, it gives CASSSQTGVNEKLFF.

The rearrangement uses TRBV19 and TRBJ2-3, with D possibly being TRBD1 (5 bases). The germline CDR1 and CDR2 sequences are LNHDA and SQIVND (reference sequence). The ends were cut back, 6 bases at V and 0 bases at J, with 13 bases in the middle. There are 15 residues in the CDR3. For the CDR3, the DNA is TGTGCCAGTAGGGATCAGGGAATTAGCACAGATACGCAGTATTTT. Protein sequence: CASRDQGISTDTQYF.

This chain uses TRBV13 with TRBJ2-7; D uncertain. The CDR3 sequence is 13 residues long. In germline, CDR1 is PRHDT, CDR2 FYEKMQ (reference sequence). V was cut by 7 bases and J by 5 bases, with 15 bases left in between. CDR3 coding DNA: TGTGCCAGCACCCCCACGGCAGCGCACGAGCAGTACTTC. Translating it yields CASTPTAAHEQYF.

The V gene is TRBV28, the J gene TRBJ2-1, with 10 nucleotides matching TRBD2. The CDR3 is 15 residues long. The germline CDR1 and CDR2 sequences are MDHEN and SYDVKM. The V and J ends lost 2 bases and 9 bases, in that order; junction bases with no gene match: 7. CDR3 nucleotide sequence: TGTGCCAGCAGTTTAAGTCTAGCGGGAGTGGGTGAGCAGTTCTTC. Its translation: CASSLSLAGVGEQFF.

The genes are TRBV12-3 or TRBV12-4 and TRBJ1-1, with D unresolved. The V and J ends lost 3 bases and 1 base respectively, with 3 bases between them. The length of the CDR3 is 12 residues. The CDR3 reads CASSFQNTEAFF. CDR3 coding DNA: TGTGCCAGCAGTTTCCAGAACACTGAAGCTTTCTTT.

The chain has TRBV9 and TRBJ2-1; perhaps TRBD2 as D (6 bases). The CDR3 is made up of 15 amino acids. Germline CDR1 SGDLS, CDR2 YYNGEE. The V end lost 2 bases, the J end lost 1 base, and 10 bases lay between the germline ends. The CDR3 DNA is TGTGCCAGCAGCGTTGCTAGCGAGTCCTACAATGAGCAGTTCTTC. As protein: CASSVASESYNEQFF.

The rearrangement joins TRBV6-2 or TRBV6-3 to TRBJ1-1; TRBD1 matches 8 bases. J gave up 0 bases and V 0 bases, and 12 bases lay outside the gene matches. Germline V lookup: CDR1 MNHEY, CDR2 SVGEGT. This CDR3 has 19 amino acids. CDR3 in amino acids: CASSYSIGIKGQVNTEAFF. The DNA of the CDR3 is TGTGCCAGCAGTTACTCGATAGGTATTAAGGGACAGGTGAACACTGAAGCTTTCTTT.

On this clone: A read error may produce the germline difference seen at one junction end. This chain links TRBV3-1 (or the pseudogene TRBV3-2) with TRBJ1-5, with unresolved D. Germline assignment: CDR1 LGHDT and CDR2 YNNKEL (reference sequence). The CDR3 runs to 14 residues. The CDR3 here is CASGHNGLNQPQHF. CDR3 DNA sequence: TGTGCCAGCGGCCACAATGGGCTCAATCAGCCCCAGCATTTT.

The chain couples TRBV5-1 to TRBJ2-5, with a weak D call TRBD2 (6 bases). Germline V lookup: CDR1 SGHRS, CDR2 YFSETQ. V was shortened by 0 bases and J by 5 bases, with 8 bases between the two germline ends. The CDR3 is made up of 13 amino acids. The CDR3 nucleotides read TGCGCCAGCAGCTTGGGGGCGGGGGAGACCCAGTACTTC. Residues: CASSLGAGETQYF.

The chain uses TRBV19 and TRBJ2-2; 8 bases align to TRBD2. CDR1 and CDR2 (germline): LNHDA, SQIVND (reference sequence). This CDR3 contains 14 residues. The J segment lost 5 bases and the V segment lost 7 bases, leaving 6 bases of the junction unmatched. Here the CDR3 DNA reads TGTGCCAGTATGGTAATAGCGGGGACCGGGGAGCTGTTTTTT. Amino acid sequence: CASMVIAGTGELFF.

The chain couples TRBV6-2 or TRBV6-3 to TRBJ2-7, with D perhaps matching TRBD1 (5 bases). Per germline, CDR1 MNHEY and CDR2 SVGEGT. V was clipped by 2 bases and J by 3 bases, with 11 bases between them. The CDR3 has 14 amino acids. CDR3 nucleotide sequence: TGTGCCAGCAGTTACCCACAGGACCTCTACGAGCAGTACTTC. Protein product: CASSYPQDLYEQYF.

The rearrangement links TRBV10-3 to TRBJ2-3; 8 bases agree with TRBD1. The CDR3 contains 15 residues. The V gene's germline CDR1 is ENHRY and CDR2 SYGVKD. Losses at the gene ends were 2 bases for V and 5 bases for J; bases not matched to a gene: 6. The DNA of the CDR3 is TGTGCCATCAGTGAGCCCGGACAGGGAGGAGATACGCAGTATTTT. Its protein product is CAISEPGQGGDTQYF.

The chain combines TRBV19 with TRBJ2-4; maybe TRBD1 (5 bases). V was clipped by 1 base and J by 2 bases, with 6 bases between them. From germline, CDR1 is LNHDA and CDR2 SQIVND (reference sequence). The length of the CDR3 is 14 residues. CDR3 sequence (DNA): TGTGCCAGTAGTATAGCAGGGTCCAAAAACATTCAGTACTTC. Its protein is CASSIAGSKNIQYF.

The chain uses TRBV5-1 and TRBJ1-6, with D uncertain. The CDR3 has 14 residues. Trimming removed 4 bases at V and 6 bases at J, with 11 bases between. Germline loops: CDR1 SGHRS, CDR2 YFSETQ. The DNA of the CDR3 is TGCGCCAGCAGCAAGGAGTCCCTTAATTCACCCCTCCACTTT. Amino acid sequence: CASSKESLNSPLHF.

The DNA of the CDR3 is TGTGCCAGTAGTGCTCGGGACAGGGACTCCTCTGGTGGCTACACCTTC. Translation gives CASSARDRDSSGGYTF. V gene TRBV19 combines with J gene TRBJ1-2, with 9 bases that match TRBD1. The germline gives CDR1 LNHDA, CDR2 SQIVND (reference sequence). The ends lost 5 bases at V and 7 bases at J; junction bases unmatched: 14. This CDR3 contains 16 residues.

The chain recombines TRBV19 with TRBJ2-1; D is possibly TRBD2 (6 bases). This CDR3 has 17 residues. Trimming stripped 3 bases from V and 4 bases from J, with 19 bases between. CDR1 is LNHDA, CDR2 SQIVND, per germline (reference sequence). The CDR3 reads CASSIPSLAAGYNEQFF. DNA for the CDR3: TGTGCCAGTAGTATCCCGTCACTAGCCGCGGGTTACAATGAGCAGTTCTTC.

The chain employs TRBV3-1 (or the pseudogene TRBV3-2) and TRBJ2-2; 7 bases line up with TRBD1. With 4 bases clipped from V and 5 bases from J, the junction kept 7 bases outside the gene matches. CDR3 size: 15 residues. Germline V gene data show CDR1 as LGHDT and CDR2 as YNNKEL (reference sequence). In DNA, the CDR3 is TGTGCCAGCAGCCTTAGACAGGGTCAAACCGGGGAGCTGTTTTTT. This translates into CASSLRQGQTGELFF.

The V call is TRBV27, the J call TRBJ1-5, with D unresolved. The length of the CDR3 is 12 residues. Germline CDR1 and CDR2: MNHEY and SMNVEV (reference sequence). Trimming stripped 5 bases from V and 4 bases from J, with 6 bases between. The CDR3 nucleotides read TGTGCCAGCAGTCCGGGGAATCAGCCCCAGCATTTT. Encoded protein: CASSPGNQPQHF.

The chain has TRBV2 and TRBJ2-6, with 7 bases that match TRBD1. The CDR3 is 16 amino acids. Germline CDR1 and CDR2: SNHLY and FYNNEI. The V segment lost 10 bases and the J segment 0 bases; nucleotides outside the gene matches: 9. The CDR3 reads CATTSGQTSGANVLTF. Here the CDR3 DNA reads TGTGCCACCACTTCGGGACAGACCTCTGGGGCCAACGTCCTGACTTTC.